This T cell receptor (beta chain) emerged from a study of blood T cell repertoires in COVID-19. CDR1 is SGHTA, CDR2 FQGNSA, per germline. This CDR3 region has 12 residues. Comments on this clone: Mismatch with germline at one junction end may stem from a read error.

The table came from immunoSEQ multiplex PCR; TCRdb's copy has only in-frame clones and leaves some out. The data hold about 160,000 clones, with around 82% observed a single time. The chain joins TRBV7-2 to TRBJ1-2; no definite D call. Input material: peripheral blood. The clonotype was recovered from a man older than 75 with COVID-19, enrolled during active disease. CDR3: CASSPLGSRAIF. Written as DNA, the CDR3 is TGTGCCAGCAGCCCTTTGGGATCGAGGGCCATCTTC.